The next 31 T cell receptor beta chains were all read from a single sample in a study of shared clonotypes between healthy human individuals. The data were produced by immunoSEQ multiplex PCR, yet TCRdb's version contains in-frame clones alone and is incomplete. The sample holds hundreds of thousands of clones, roughly 83% seen once. The source material was PBMCs. The source of these receptors is a woman in her forties in good health. Some clones in this sample may be carry-over from other donors' samples.

The chain carries TRBV5-1 and TRBJ2-3; D ambiguous. The CDR3 length is 15 residues. V was clipped by 0 bases and J by 2 bases, with 10 bases between them. Germline CDR1 and CDR2: SGHRS and YFSETQ. CDR3 amino acids: CASSLEGRYTDTQYF. CDR3 sequence (DNA): TGCGCCAGCAGCTTGGAGGGCAGATACACAGATACGCAGTATTTT.

The chain is built from TRBV15 and TRBJ2-4; no definite D call. Germline V gene lookup returns CDR1 LNHNV and CDR2 YYDKDF (reference sequence). Deletions cut 0 bases from V and 0 bases from J, with 3 bases between. There are 14 residues in the CDR3. The CDR3 DNA is TGTGCCACCAGCAGAGAGACAGCCAAAAACATTCAGTACTTC. As protein: CATSRETAKNIQYF.

This chain uses TRBV28 with TRBJ1-3; the match to TRBD1 covers 8 bases. From germline, CDR1 is MDHEN and CDR2 SYDVKM. V lost 6 bases, J lost 0 bases, and 4 bases stayed unmatched. The CDR3 spans 15 residues. In DNA, the CDR3 is TGTGCCAGCAGCGGGACAGGTTACTCTGGAAACACCATATATTTT. Translation: CASSGTGYSGNTIYF.

The rearrangement uses TRBV28 and TRBJ2-2; possibly TRBD1 or TRBD2 for D (6 bases each). CDR1 and CDR2 from the germline V gene are MDHEN and SYDVKM. This CDR3 has 13 residues. The germline V and J ends were trimmed by 7 bases and 5 bases, with 11 bases remaining between them. The CDR3, as DNA: TGTGCCAGCATCAAAGGGGGGACCGGGGAGCTGTTTTTT. As protein: CASIKGGTGELFF.

The chain uses TRBV7-3 and TRBJ2-3, with 8 bases fitting TRBD2. Germline assignment: CDR1 SGHTA and CDR2 FQGTGA. This CDR3 spans 15 amino acids. Losses at the gene ends were 5 bases for V and 0 bases for J; bases not matched to a gene: 4. For the CDR3, the DNA is TGTGCCAGCAGCCCCAGCGGGAGTAGCACAGATACGCAGTATTTT. Its translation is CASSPSGSSTDTQYF.

A single count supports this clone. V and J are TRBV19 and TRBJ2-1; 7 bases are shared with TRBD2. Germline V gives CDR1 LNHDA, CDR2 SQIVND (reference sequence). After removal of 3 bases from V and 4 bases from J, the junction contained 6 bases not matched to a gene. The CDR3 length is 15 residues. CDR3 nucleotides: TGTGCCAGTAGTATTCTGCAGGGAGGGTACAATGAGCAGTTCTTC. Protein: CASSILQGGYNEQFF.

This chain connects TRBV5-1 to TRBJ2-1, with D tentatively TRBD2 (6 bases). CDR3 length equals 13 residues. The V and J ends lost 4 bases and 4 bases respectively, with 9 bases between them. Germline CDR1 reads SGHRS; CDR2 reads YFSETQ. In nucleotides, the CDR3 is TGCGCCAGCAGCCCCGGGACTTACAATGAGCAGTTCTTC. Its translation: CASSPGTYNEQFF.

This CDR3 is CASRMDYGYTF. The CDR3 DNA reads TGTGCCAGCAGGATGGACTATGGCTACACCTTC. The rearrangement links TRBV28 to TRBJ1-2; unclear D gene. CDR3 length: 11 residues. Trimming shortened V by 6 bases and J by 3 bases, and 5 bases separated the two germline ends. Germline values: CDR1 MDHEN, CDR2 SYDVKM.

This sequence joins TRBV14 and TRBJ1-4; D may be TRBD1 (6 bases). Germline CDR1 reads SGHDN; CDR2 reads FVKESK. V lost 3 bases to trimming and J lost 2 bases, with 13 bases between them. The length of the CDR3 is 16 residues. DNA for the CDR3: TGTGCCAGCAGCCAGGAAACAGGGAGGACTAATGAAAAACTGTTTTTT. This encodes CASSQETGRTNEKLFF.

The rearrangement uses TRBV7-3 and TRBJ2-1, with TRBD2 identical over 13 bases. CDR3 length: 16 amino acids. Losses at the gene ends were 4 bases for V and 7 bases for J; bases not matched to a gene: 7. Germline V gene lookup returns CDR1 SGHTA and CDR2 FQGTGA. CDR3 sequence reads: CASSSRTSGRVNEQFF. The CDR3 region has the DNA TGTGCCAGCAGCTCTCGGACTAGCGGGAGAGTTAATGAGCAGTTCTTC.

The rearrangement links TRBV29-1 to TRBJ2-3, with a tentative D call TRBD1 (5 bases). The length of the CDR3 is 12 residues. The V end was cut by 4 bases, the J end by 4 bases, with 9 bases between. Germline values: CDR1 SQVTM, CDR2 ANQGSEA. The CDR3 sequence: CSVAGPADTQYF. CDR3 sequence (DNA): TGCAGCGTTGCAGGGCCCGCAGATACGCAGTATTTT.

This chain connects TRBV18 to TRBJ2-5, with TRBD2 identical over 8 bases. The V and J ends lost 3 bases and 5 bases, in that order; junction bases with no gene match: 8. CDR1 is KGHSH and CDR2 is LQKENI in the germline V gene. There are 15 residues in the CDR3. The CDR3 DNA is TGTGCCAGCTCACCGAAAGCGGGAGTTAAGGAGACCCAGTACTTC. This translates into CASSPKAGVKETQYF. The variable domain in full, with the rest retrieved from reference TRBV18 and TRBJ2-5, is NAGVMQNPRHLVRRRGQEARLRCSPMKGHSHVYWYRQLPEEGLKFMVYLQKENIIDESGMPKERFSAEFPKEGPSILRIQQVVRGDSAAYFCASSPKAGVKETQYFGPGTRLLVL.

The chain employs TRBV4-3 and TRBJ2-1, with D possibly TRBD2 on 6 matching bases. V dropped 2 bases and J dropped 3 bases, with 14 bases sitting between them. Germline CDR1 and CDR2: LGHNA and YSLEER. This CDR3 has 16 amino acids. The CDR3 bases are TGCGCCAGCAGCCAACAAACCGGGACTTTCTACAATGAGCAGTTCTTC. Translating gives CASSQQTGTFYNEQFF.

This clone was detected a few times. The V gene is TRBV21-1, the J gene TRBJ1-1. TRBV21-1 is an annotated pseudogene. This CDR3 region has 16 residues. In DNA form, the CDR3 reads TGTGCCAGCAGCCCGGACGGAGGGATGATCTGCACTGAAGCTTTCTTT. Translated: CASSPDGGMICTEAFF.

The chain couples TRBV18 to TRBJ2-7; no clear D. CDR3 size: 16 residues. The V and J ends lost 3 bases and 3 bases respectively, with 18 bases between them. Germline V CDR1 and CDR2: KGHSH, LQKENI. The CDR3 region is CASSPPQKPGIYEQYF. CDR3 bases: TGTGCCAGCTCACCCCCCCAGAAGCCCGGAATCTACGAGCAGTACTTC.

The V gene is TRBV6-1, the J gene TRBJ2-2, with no clear D. The germline V gene encodes CDR1 MNHNS and CDR2 SASEGT. Trimming took off 4 bases at V and 2 bases at J, with 11 bases between the two ends. This CDR3 is 15 amino acids long. CDR3 in amino acids: CASSAWALNTGELFF. The CDR3 DNA follows: TGTGCCAGCAGTGCCTGGGCACTTAACACCGGGGAGCTGTTTTTT.

The chain couples TRBV4-1 to TRBJ2-3, with 14 positions matching TRBD2. The V gene end was trimmed by 6 bases and the J gene end by 7 bases; junction bases not matched to a gene: 6. The germline V gene has CDR1 MGHRA and CDR2 YSYEKL. CDR3 size: 15 residues. The CDR3 sequence is CASSPGLAGVNTQYF. For the CDR3, the DNA is TGCGCCAGCAGTCCGGGACTAGCGGGAGTGAATACGCAGTATTTT.

This clone was seen only once. The V call is TRBV27, the J call TRBJ2-5; 7 bases are a match to TRBD1. Germline loops: CDR1 MNHEY, CDR2 SMNVEV (reference sequence). Germline trimming cut 3 bases from V and 3 bases from J; bases unmatched to any gene: 4. The CDR3 runs to 14 residues. CDR3 region: CASSFSGQEETQYF. The CDR3 region has the DNA TGTGCCAGCAGTTTTTCCGGACAGGAAGAGACCCAGTACTTC.

The V gene is TRBV10-3, the J gene TRBJ2-6, with 7 bases aligning to TRBD1. The CDR3 has 14 residues. Germline-derived CDR1 and CDR2 are ENHRY and SYGVKD. With 4 bases clipped from V and 8 bases from J, the junction kept 5 bases outside the gene matches. CDR3 nucleotide sequence: TGTGCCATCAGTGGTCGGGACAGCTCCAACGTCCTGACTTTC. It translates to CAISGRDSSNVLTF.

This clone showed up just a few times. V gene TRBV6-6 combines with J gene TRBJ2-2, with a possible D match to TRBD2 (5 bases). The CDR3 is made up of 16 amino acids. Germline loops: CDR1 MNHNY, CDR2 SVGAGI (reference sequence). Deletions cut 0 bases from V and 2 bases from J, with 10 bases between. The DNA of the CDR3 is TGTGCCAGCAGTTACTCGACCGGGAAAAACACCGGGGAGCTGTTTTTT. Its translation: CASSYSTGKNTGELFF.

The chain carries TRBV5-1 and TRBJ2-5; possible D gene TRBD1, 6 bases. The germline gives CDR1 SGHRS, CDR2 YFSETQ. The CDR3 extends over 15 amino acids. Trimming stripped 3 bases from V and 4 bases from J, with 16 bases between. The CDR3 is CASSYNEQGGETQYF. CDR3 nucleotides: TGCGCCAGCAGCTACAACGAACAGGGCGGAGAGACCCAGTACTTC.

This chain links TRBV5-8 with TRBJ2-1; D possibly corresponds to TRBD1 (6 bases). V was cut by 4 bases and J by 2 bases, with 13 bases left in between. From germline, CDR1 is SGHTS and CDR2 YDEGEE. CDR3 length equals 15 residues. The chain's CDR3 is CASSGGDRTYNEQFF. CDR3 coding DNA: TGTGCCAGCAGCGGGGGCGACCGAACCTACAATGAGCAGTTCTTC.

This clone was picked up one time. V usage is TRBV5-4 and J usage is TRBJ1-3; no definite D call. Germline V gives CDR1 SGHNT, CDR2 YYREEE (reference sequence). This CDR3 contains 13 residues. The V and J ends lost 0 bases and 5 bases respectively, with 6 bases between them. DNA for the CDR3: TGTGCCAGCAGCTTGGCGCATAGAAACACCATATATTTT. Translating gives CASSLAHRNTIYF. Variable domain in full (rest from reference TRBV5-4 and TRBJ1-3): ETGVTQSPTHLIKTRGQQVTLRCSSQSGHNTVSWYQQALGQGPQFIFQYYREEENGRGNFPPRFSGLQFPNYSSELNVNALELDDSALYLCASSLAHRNTIYFGEGSWLTVV.

The chain recombines TRBV6-5 with TRBJ2-3; 8 bases agree with TRBD2. Unmatched junction bases numbered 11, after V lost 5 bases and J lost 7 bases. The V gene's germline CDR1 is MNHEY and CDR2 SVGAGI. This CDR3 contains 15 residues. The CDR3 sequence is CASSIGTRIGNTQYF. In DNA, the CDR3 is TGTGCCAGCAGTATTGGGACTAGGATTGGAAATACGCAGTATTTT.

This clone was observed at least ten times. The CDR3 DNA reads TGTGCCAGCACGGCGGGATCAAAACTGTTTTTT. This sequence encodes CASTAGSKLFF. The V call is TRBV2, the J call TRBJ1-4; no clear D gene. The CDR3 consists of 11 residues. V shed 7 bases and J shed 10 bases, with 10 bases lying between them. CDR1 and CDR2 (germline): SNHLY, FYNNEI.

The chain is built from TRBV5-1 and TRBJ2-1; no firm D call. CDR1 is SGHRS and CDR2 is YFSETQ in the germline V gene. V lost 0 bases to trimming and J lost 2 bases, with 12 bases between them. This CDR3 has 16 residues. The CDR3 spells CASSLDRTATYNEQFF. For the CDR3, the DNA is TGCGCCAGCAGCTTGGACCGAACAGCTACCTACAATGAGCAGTTCTTC.

V usage is TRBV30 and J usage is TRBJ2-1, with D tentatively TRBD1 (5 bases). This CDR3 is built from 11 residues. Germline CDR1 and CDR2: GTSNPN and SVGIG (reference sequence). V dropped 7 bases and J dropped 6 bases, with 10 bases sitting between them. CDR3 in DNA: TGTGCCTTGGGGCACCCCAATGAGCAGTTCTTC. It codes for CALGHPNEQFF.

The V call is TRBV5-1, the J call TRBJ1-2, with TRBD1 matching 9 bases. The CDR3 length is 15 residues. Trimming removed 0 bases from V and 6 bases from J; junction bases left unmatched: 6. Germline loops: CDR1 SGHRS, CDR2 YFSETQ. CDR3 region: CASSLGPDRGNGYTF. DNA of the CDR3: TGCGCCAGCAGCTTGGGGCCTGACAGGGGGAATGGCTACACCTTC.

The chain combines TRBV29-1 with TRBJ2-5; a possible D gene is TRBD2 (5 bases). V was cut by 4 bases and J by 4 bases, with 13 bases left in between. Germline assignment: CDR1 SQVTM and CDR2 ANQGSEA. The CDR3 covers 13 residues. Here the CDR3 DNA reads TGCAGCGTTGCGACTAACGCAGGAGAGACCCAGTACTTC. This sequence encodes CSVATNAGETQYF.

CDR3: CASSIGANEQFF. The CDR3 DNA reads TGTGCCAGTAGTATAGGGGCGAATGAGCAGTTCTTC. The gene calls are TRBV19 and TRBJ2-1, with D hard to call. The germline V gene has CDR1 LNHDA and CDR2 SQIVND (reference sequence). The CDR3 spans 12 residues. V was pared by 1 base and J by 7 bases, with 5 bases between.

The J gene is TRBJ1-4, the V gene TRBV7-2, with D possibly TRBD1 on 6 matching bases. The V gene's germline CDR1 is SGHTA and CDR2 FQGNSA. The CDR3 is 13 amino acids. V was cut by 5 bases and J by 6 bases, with 10 bases left in between. The CDR3 protein is CASSRDTYEKLFF. CDR3 DNA: TGTGCCAGCAGCCGGGACACCTATGAAAAACTGTTTTTT.